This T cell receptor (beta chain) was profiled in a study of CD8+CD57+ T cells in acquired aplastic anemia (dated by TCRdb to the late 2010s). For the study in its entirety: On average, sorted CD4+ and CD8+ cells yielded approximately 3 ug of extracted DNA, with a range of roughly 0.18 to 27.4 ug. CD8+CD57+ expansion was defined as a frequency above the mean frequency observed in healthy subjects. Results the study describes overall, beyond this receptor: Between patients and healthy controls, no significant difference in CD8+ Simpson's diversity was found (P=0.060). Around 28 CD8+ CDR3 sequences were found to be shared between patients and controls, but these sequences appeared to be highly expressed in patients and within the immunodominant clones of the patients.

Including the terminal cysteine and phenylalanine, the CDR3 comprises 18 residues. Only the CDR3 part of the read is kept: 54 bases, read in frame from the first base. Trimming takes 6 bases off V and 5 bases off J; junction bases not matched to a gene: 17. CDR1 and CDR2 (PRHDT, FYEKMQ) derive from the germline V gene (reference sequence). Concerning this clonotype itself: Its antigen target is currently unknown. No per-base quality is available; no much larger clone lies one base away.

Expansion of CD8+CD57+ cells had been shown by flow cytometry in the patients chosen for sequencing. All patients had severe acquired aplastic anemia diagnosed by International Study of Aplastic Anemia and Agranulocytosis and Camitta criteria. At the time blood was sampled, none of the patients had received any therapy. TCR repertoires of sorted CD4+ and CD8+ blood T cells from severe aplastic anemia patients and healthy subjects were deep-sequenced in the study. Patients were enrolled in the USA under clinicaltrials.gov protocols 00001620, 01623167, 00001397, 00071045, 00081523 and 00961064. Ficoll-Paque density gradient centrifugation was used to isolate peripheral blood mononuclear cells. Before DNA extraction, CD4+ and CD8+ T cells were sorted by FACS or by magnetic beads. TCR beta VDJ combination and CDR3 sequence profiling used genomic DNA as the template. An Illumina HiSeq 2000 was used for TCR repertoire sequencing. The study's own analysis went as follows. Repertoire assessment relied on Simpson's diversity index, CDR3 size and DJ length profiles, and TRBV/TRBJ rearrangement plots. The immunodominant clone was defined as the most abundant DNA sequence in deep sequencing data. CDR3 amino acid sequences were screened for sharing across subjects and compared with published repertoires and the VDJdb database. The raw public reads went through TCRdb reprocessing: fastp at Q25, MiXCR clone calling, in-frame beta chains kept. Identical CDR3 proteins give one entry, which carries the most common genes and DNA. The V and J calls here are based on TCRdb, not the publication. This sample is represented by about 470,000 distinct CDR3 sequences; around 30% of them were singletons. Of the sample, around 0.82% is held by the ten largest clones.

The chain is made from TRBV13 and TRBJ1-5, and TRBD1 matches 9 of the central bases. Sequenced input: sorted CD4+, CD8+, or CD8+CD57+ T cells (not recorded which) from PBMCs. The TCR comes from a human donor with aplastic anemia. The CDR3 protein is CASRNATPVQGADQPQHF. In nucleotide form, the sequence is TGTGCCAGCAGGAACGCAACCCCCGTACAGGGGGCGGATCAGCCCCAGCATTTT.